This T cell receptor beta chain was profiled in a study of T cell repertoires in cytomegalovirus infection. Findings and limits, study-wide: Carriers of CMV plus the relevant HLA were identified by cumulative public TCR beta family frequency.

TCRdb called the reads again in MiXCR, with one record for every CDR3 protein. The data show about 770,000 distinct CDR3 sequences, 25% to 30% seen once. Comments on this clonotype: The antigen is undetermined.

The CDR3 runs 12 residues. The germline V gene encodes CDR1 MNHEY and CDR2 SMNVEV (reference sequence). V shed 10 bases, J shed 7 bases, and the junction held 7 bases outside the gene matches. This specimen was cultured CD8+ T cells from PBMCs, taken from culture after CMV antigen stimulation. The J gene is TRBJ2-7, the V gene TRBV27; 10 nucleotides align to TRBD1. This clonotype originated in a human donor in good health (CMV status not recorded). Some clones in this sample may be carry-over from other donors' samples. CDR3 sequence (DNA): TGTGCCACAAGACAGGGGGCAGGAGAGCAGTACTTC. Translation: CATRQGAGEQYF.